Listed below are T cell receptor beta chains from one sample, sequenced in a study of OX40 agonist ivuxolimab in advanced cancers. Libraries were prepared by immunoSEQ multiplex PCR; TCRdb keeps only in-frame clonotypes and omits some of them. The table shows 45,000 to 50,000 clones, with approximately 90% occurring only once. Material: CD4+ or CD8+ T cells sorted from blood, obtained in a trial of the OX40 agonist ivuxolimab. These receptors originate from an adult with an advanced solid tumor such as melanoma, head and neck, liver or kidney cancer. CDR3s include the opening cysteine and the closing phenylalanine or tryptophan. The order of the fields is V gene, clone size, D gene, J gene, CDR3 DNA, CDR3 protein. A D gene is named only where the DNA matches it firmly. The size entry is marked missing in some rows and otherwise reads once, few, many or a size class.

TRBV6-6	.	.	TRBJ2-6	TGTGCCAGCAGTTACTCGTCTGGGGCCAACGTCCTGACTTTC	CASSYSSGANVLTF
TRBV30	.	.	TRBJ2-1	TGTGCCTGGAGTTCCGGGAGTGACCCTGGTGAGCAGTTCTTC	CAWSSGSDPGEQFF
TRBV19	.	.	TRBJ1-5	TGTGCCAGTAGTCAAGGGGAGGGAAGGCAGCCCCAGCATTTT	CASSQGEGRQPQHF
TRBV6-6	few	TRBD2	TRBJ2-1	TGTGCCAGCGATTTCCTGGGAGGGACTGGCAATGAGCAGTTCTTC	CASDFLGGTGNEQFF
TRBV19	.	TRBD1	TRBJ1-5	TGTGCCAGTAGTACACCAAGGACAGGTCTCAATCAGCCCCAGCATTTT	CASSTPRTGLNQPQHF
TRBV27	.	TRBD2	TRBJ2-7	TGTGCCAGCAGTTTACAGCGGGGCTACGAGCAGTACTTC	CASSLQRGYEQYF
TRBV27	.	TRBD1	TRBJ1-2	TGTGCCAGCAGTACTAATCAGGGGGCGGAGGGCTACACCTTC	CASSTNQGAEGYTF
TRBV6-5	once	.	TRBJ1-1	TGTGCCAGCAGTCCACAGGGTGCGGGCACTGAAGCTTTCTTT	CASSPQGAGTEAFF
TRBV27	.	.	TRBJ1-2	TGTGCCAGCAGTTTAAGGGGCTATGGCTACACCTTC	CASSLRGYGYTF
TRBV2	.	.	TRBJ1-5	TGTGCCAGCAGTGAAGCGCTTCTGGGTGGGTATAGCAATCAGCCCCAGCATTTT	CASSEALLGGYSNQPQHF
TRBV15	.	TRBD2	TRBJ2-7	TGTGCCACCAGCGAGAGGACTAGCGGGATGGGGGAGCAGTACTTC	CATSERTSGMGEQYF
TRBV18	.	TRBD1	TRBJ1-3	TGTGCCAGCTCCCGTGGACAGGGCTCTGGAAACACCATATATTTT	CASSRGQGSGNTIYF
TRBV10-3	.	TRBD1	TRBJ2-7	TGTGCCATCAGTGAGAACAGACAGGGGCAGTACTTC	CAISENRQGQYF
TRBV11-2	.	.	TRBJ1-1	TGTGCCAGCAGCTCCCCGGTTCGGGCTTTCTTT	CASSSPVRAFF
TRBV30	.	.	TRBJ1-1	TGTGCCTGGACGAATGCAGGAGTAGGCGAAGCTTTCTTT	CAWTNAGVGEAFF
TRBV4-1	.	TRBD1	TRBJ2-3	TGCGCCAGCAGCCCTCGGGACAGGGGATCAGATACGCAGTATTTT	CASSPRDRGSDTQYF
TRBV18	.	.	TRBJ2-2	TGTGCCAGCTCACCGAAGGGGGAGCTGTTTTTT	CASSPKGELFF
TRBV18	.	TRBD2	TRBJ2-7	TGTGCCAGCTCACTTCGGACTAGCGGGAGGACATACGAGCAGTACTTC	CASSLRTSGRTYEQYF
TRBV7-9	few	.	TRBJ1-1	TGTGCCAGCAGCTTAGGGGACTTCGCTGAAGCTTTCTTT	CASSLGDFAEAFF
TRBV4-2	.	.	TRBJ2-7	TGTGCCAGCAGCCAAGAGGGCAGCACCTACGAGCAGTACTTC	CASSQEGSTYEQYF
TRBV4-2	.	TRBD2	TRBJ2-3	TGTGCCAGCAGCCAAGCCGGCGGGAGATGGGCAGATACGCAGTATTTT	CASSQAGGRWADTQYF
TRBV20-1	few	.	TRBJ2-7	TGCAGTGCTAGCCGGGCCTACGAGCAGTACTTC	CSASRAYEQYF
TRBV11-2	.	.	TRBJ2-5	TGTGCCAGCAGCTACCGGGACACCCCATCGGGGACCCAGTACTTC	CASSYRDTPSGTQYF
TRBV6-5	.	.	TRBJ1-1	TGTGCCAGCAGTTACTCGAACCGGTTGAACACTGAAGCTTTCTTT	CASSYSNRLNTEAFF
TRBV29-1	.	.	TRBJ2-2	TGCAGCGTTGTACCCGGGCGAGTAACCGGGGAGCTGTTTTTT	CSVVPGRVTGELFF
TRBV19	.	TRBD1	TRBJ2-7	TGTGCCAGTAGGAGGGGACAGTCGAGCTCCTACGAGCAGTACTTC	CASRRGQSSSYEQYF
TRBV9	.	TRBD2	TRBJ2-7	TGTGCCAGCAGCGTCGGTCGGACTAGCTCCTACGAGCAGTACTTC	CASSVGRTSSYEQYF
TRBV29-1	.	.	TRBJ1-3	TGCTCCGTTCGGGGGAGCAGGGAGGCTGGAAACACCATATATTTT	CSVRGSREAGNTIYF
TRBV27	.	.	TRBJ2-1	TGTGCCAGCAGTGACCCCCGACGCAGTTCGAGAGGGAAGAGGTCCTACAATGAGCAGTTCTTC	CASSDPRRSSRGKRSYNEQFF
TRBV18	.	TRBD2	TRBJ2-7	TGTGCCAGCTCCCGGACAGGAGGGACTAGCGGGACAAGTGAGCAGTACTTC	CASSRTGGTSGTSEQYF
TRBV21-1	.	.	TRBJ1-5	TGTGCCAGCAGCCCAAGCCCCGGAGCCAAGGGGGCAATAAAGCAGCCCCAGCATTTT	CASSPSPGAKGAIKQPQHF
TRBV14	.	TRBD2	TRBJ2-1	TGTGCCAGCAGCAAGGGACTAGGTTGGGATGAGCAGTTCTTC	CASSKGLGWDEQFF
TRBV19	.	TRBD1	TRBJ1-5	TGTGCCAGTAGTATCCAGGGGGTGGGCAATCAGCCCCAGCATTTT	CASSIQGVGNQPQHF
TRBV15	.	.	TRBJ2-6	TGTGCCACCAGCAACTATTGGGGAAGGGGGGCCAACGTCCTGACTTTC	CATSNYWGRGANVLTF